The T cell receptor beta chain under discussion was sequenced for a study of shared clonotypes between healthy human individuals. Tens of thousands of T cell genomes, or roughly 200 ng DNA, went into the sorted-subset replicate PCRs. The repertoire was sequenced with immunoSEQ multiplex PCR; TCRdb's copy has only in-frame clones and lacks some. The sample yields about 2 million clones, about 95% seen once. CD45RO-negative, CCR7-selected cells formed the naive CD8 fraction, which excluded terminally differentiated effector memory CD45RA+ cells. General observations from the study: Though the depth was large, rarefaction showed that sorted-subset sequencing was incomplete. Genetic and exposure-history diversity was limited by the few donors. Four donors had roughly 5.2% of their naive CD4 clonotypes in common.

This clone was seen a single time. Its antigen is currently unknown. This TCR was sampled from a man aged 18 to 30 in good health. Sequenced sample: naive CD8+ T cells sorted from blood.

Written as DNA, the CDR3 is TGTGCCATCTGGGAGGTCTTGGGCGAGCAGTACTTC. Protein product: CAIWEVLGEQYF. The chain joins TRBV7-9 to TRBJ2-7; TRBD2 might be the D (6 bases). Germline V gene sequence: CDR1 SEHNR, CDR2 FQNEAQ (reference sequence). Trimming left V 10 bases short and J 6 bases short, with 16 bases between. This CDR3 is 12 amino acids long.